Listed here are 12 T cell receptor beta chains from one sample, sequenced in a study of blood T cell repertoires in COVID-19. Assay: immunoSEQ multiplex PCR; the TCRdb copy retains only in-frame clones and omits some. The sample carries about 250,000 clones, 70% to 90% recorded once. The sequenced sample consisted of PBMCs or T cells enriched from blood (not recorded which). Every receptor here comes from a woman aged 45-59 years who had been exposed to COVID-19.

This chain links TRBV2 with TRBJ2-7, with 9 bases that match TRBD1. This CDR3 spans 12 amino acids. Germline lookup yields CDR1 SNHLY and CDR2 FYNNEI. V lost 11 bases and J lost 2; bases outside the gene matches: 4. The DNA for the CDR3 is TGTGCCGTACAGGGGGCCACCTACGAGCAGTACTTC. Translation: CAVQGATYEQYF.

A single count supports this clone. This rearrangement joins TRBV28 to TRBJ1-3; 7 bases map to TRBD1. V was clipped by 1 base and J by 5 bases; unmatched bases: 5. CDR1 MDHEN and CDR2 SYDVKM come from the germline V gene. The CDR3 is 15 residues long. The CDR3 DNA reads as TGTGCCAGCAGTTTATCGGGACAGTTGAGAAACACCATATATTTT. It encodes CASSLSGQLRNTIYF.

The chain carries TRBV7-8 and TRBJ1-2; 9 nucleotides agree with TRBD1. This CDR3 has 16 amino acids. The V and J ends lost 4 bases and 4 bases, in that order; junction bases with no gene match: 10. The germline V gene encodes CDR1 SGHVS and CDR2 FQNEAQ. The CDR3 protein is CASSSSGQGGSYGYTF. The CDR3 DNA reads TGTGCCAGCAGCTCCTCGGGACAGGGAGGGTCCTATGGCTACACCTTC.

This chain links TRBV27 with TRBJ1-1, with TRBD1 matching over 8 bases. This CDR3 has 14 amino acids. J was trimmed by 5 bases and V by 5 bases; bases with no gene match: 7. The V gene's germline CDR1 is MNHEY and CDR2 SMNVEV (reference sequence). Written as DNA, the CDR3 is TGTGCCAGCAGTCTTCAGGGGGCGAGGACTGAAGCTTTCTTT. Translating it yields CASSLQGARTEAFF.

The chain employs TRBV2 and TRBJ2-2; 7 nucleotides match TRBD1. In germline, CDR1 is SNHLY, CDR2 FYNNEI. V trimming: 6 bases; J trimming: 5 bases; junction bases outside the gene matches: 3. The CDR3 is 13 residues long. In nucleotides, the CDR3 is TGTGCCAGCAGGTTGACAGGGACCGGGGAGCTGTTTTTT. This gives the protein CASRLTGTGELFF.

The rearrangement uses TRBV10-3 and TRBJ1-2; D not resolved. This CDR3 is built from 13 residues. CDR1 is ENHRY, CDR2 SYGVKD, per germline. The ends were cut back, 4 bases at V and 6 bases at J, with 12 bases in the middle. CDR3: CAISAEERHGYTF. The CDR3 coding sequence is TGTGCCATCAGTGCTGAGGAGCGACATGGCTACACCTTC.

The J gene is TRBJ1-2, the V gene TRBV15; 9 nucleotides match TRBD1. The CDR3 loop spans 15 amino acids. CDR1 is LNHNV, CDR2 YYDKDF, per germline (reference sequence). V was pared by 9 bases and J by 8 bases, with 16 bases of the junction left unmatched. The CDR3 bases are TGTGCCACTTCCCGGGGGGGACAGGGAGTAGGAGGCTACACCTTC. Its protein product is CATSRGGQGVGGYTF. Combining the CDR3 with reference TRBV15 and TRBJ1-2 gives the whole variable domain DAMVIQNPRYQVTQFGKPVTLSCSQTLNHNVMYWYQQKSSQAPKLLFHYYDKDFNNEADTPDNFQSRRPNTSFCFLDIRSPGLGDTAMYLCATSRGGQGVGGYTFGSGTRLTVV.

This clone appeared once. The V and J genes are TRBV21-1 and TRBJ2-3; TRBD2, as called in the table, went unchecked against the DNA. TRBV21-1 is reported as a pseudogene. The CDR3 totals 15 residues. The CDR3 reads CASSKELAGTDTQYF. The CDR3, as DNA: TGTGCCAGCAGCAAAGAACTAGCGGGCACAGATACGCAGTATTTT.

The chain combines TRBV28 with TRBJ1-5; TRBD1 aligns across 7 bases. This CDR3 has 15 residues. From germline, CDR1 is MDHEN and CDR2 SYDVKM. V dropped 5 bases and J dropped 6; count of bases not matched to a gene: 10. Here the CDR3 reads CASSLRQGNVQPQHF. CDR3 sequence (DNA): TGTGCCAGCAGTCTCAGACAGGGTAACGTTCAGCCCCAGCATTTT.

This clone has a handful of counts. The chain uses TRBV7-9 and TRBJ2-2; maybe TRBD2 (5 bases). The CDR3 consists of 16 residues. V was pared by 4 bases and J by 5 bases, with 17 bases between. From germline, CDR1 is SEHNR and CDR2 FQNEAQ (reference sequence). In nucleotides, the CDR3 is TGTGCCAGCAGCTCAGTAGCGCGACTTGCTACCGGGGAGCTGTTTTTT. Its protein is CASSSVARLATGELFF.

The table lists this clone with many counts. CDR3 nucleotides: TGTGCCAGCAGCGTAGGTGAAACGAGAACTGAAGCTTTCTTT. It translates to CASSVGETRTEAFF. J is TRBJ1-1 and V is TRBV9, with D hard to call. The CDR3 runs to 14 residues. Trimming took off 0 bases at V and 5 bases at J, with 11 bases between the two ends. Germline V gene data show CDR1 as SGDLS and CDR2 as YYNGEE.

The chain joins TRBV7-8 to TRBJ2-1; D is undetermined. The germline CDR1 and CDR2 sequences are SGHVS and FQNEAQ. This CDR3 region has 15 residues. Trimming removed 2 bases from V and 0 bases from J, with 8 bases in between. The CDR3 DNA follows: TGTGCCAGCAGCTTATCCGACTTCTCCTACAATGAGCAGTTCTTC. This gives the protein CASSLSDFSYNEQFF. The variable domain in full, completed from reference TRBV7-8 and TRBJ2-1, reads GAGVSQSPRYKVAKRGQDVALRCDPISGHVSLFWYQQALGQGPEFLTYFQNEAQLDKSGLPSDRFFAERPEGSVSTLKIQRTQQEDSAVYLCASSLSDFSYNEQFFGPGTRLTVL.